The present T cell receptor (beta chain) was sequenced within a study of T cell changes during pregnancy in multiple sclerosis. TCRdb's table, derived via immunoSEQ multiplex PCR, lists solely in-frame clones and lacks some. The repertoire holds about 25,000 clones, with about 88% as singletons. The table lists this clone with a few counts. Trimming took 4 bases from V and 0 from J, leaving 7 bases between them. The CDR3 spans 14 residues. Germline lookup yields CDR1 SGHAT and CDR2 FQNNGV. The TCR was taken from a female donor in good health, enrolled as a control in a pregnancy study. The rearrangement joins TRBV11-2 to TRBJ1-3; D gene uncertain. The material was CD4+ T cells from peripheral blood mononuclear cells, obtained in the second trimester of pregnancy. CDR3 sequence reads: CASSSRLSGNTIYF. CDR3 nucleotide sequence: TGTGCCAGCAGCTCCCGTCTCTCTGGAAACACCATATATTTT.